The source of this T cell receptor beta chain is a study of blood T cells in healthy people across ages. Study details: About one barcoded beta molecule per two T cells was captured by template switching. The study's findings and limits: TCR beta diversity was tightly associated with the proportion of naive T cells.

The authors ran a second PCR of roughly 7 to 11 cycles using a sample-barcoded 5' primer and a J-beta primer mix. TCRdb ran MiXCR on the 5' RACE reads and lists one entry per CDR3 protein. This sample has 600,000 to 650,000 distinct CDR3 sequences, with 58% found just once. With regard to this clonotype: Its antigen is undetermined.

The ends were cut back, 7 bases at V and 0 bases at J, with 10 bases in the middle. The CDR3 length is 13 residues. Germline V lookup: CDR1 ENHRY, CDR2 SYGVKD. Per-sample yields of isolated PBMCs were at least 6 million. The specimen was blood. The chain links TRBV10-3 to TRBJ2-7, with no clear D. This receptor was taken from a man between 60 and 75 years old in good health. The CDR3 spells CAITSSLSYEQYF. As DNA, the CDR3 is TGTGCCATCACGTCTTCCCTCTCCTACGAGCAGTACTTC.